This TCR beta chain is drawn from a study of T cells in Graves' hyperthyroidism and ophthalmopathy. Ten or more counts support this clonotype. Antigen: not known. Every diagnosis used clinical symptoms, serum thyroxine and TRAb, thyroid ultrasound and orbital computed tomography. An approximately 10 ml volume of fresh peripheral blood provided the PBMCs. Notes on the study in general: In validation, the model predicted ophthalmopathy. These predictions came a median approximately six months before onset.

The investigators amplified TCR beta CDR3 regions from RNA transcripts. A first-round RT-PCR of the TCR CDR3 used the HTBI primer set. Using its own MiXCR run on the multiplex PCR reads, TCRdb lists one record per CDR3 protein. The profile shows 400,000 or so distinct CDR3 sequences, 13% to 15% of them singletons. This CDR3 comprises 13 residues. Looked up from germline, CDR1 is MNHNS and CDR2 is SASEGT. The V end was cut by 7 bases, the J end by 2 bases, with 9 bases between. This TCR came from a woman aged 60-75 years with Graves' ophthalmopathy. This sequence joins TRBV6-1 and TRBJ1-5; D ambiguous. The sequenced material came from blood. Here the CDR3 reads CASTADGNQPQHF. The CDR3, as DNA: TGTGCCAGCACAGCCGATGGCAATCAGCCCCAGCATTTT.